The clone carrying this T cell receptor beta chain was recorded only once. What it recognizes is unknown. The record originates from a study of PD-1 blockade in mismatch repair-deficient tumors. Profiled with immunoSEQ multiplex PCR; TCRdb holds only in-frame clones, not every one. The sample includes under 75,000 clones, about 87% of them seen just once. All patients were mismatch repair deficient, assessed by either PCR or immunohistochemistry. Study conclusions and caveats: Rapid post-treatment expansion, then contraction, generally preceding radiologic response, marked tumor-resident clones.

The source of this sequence is an adult with mismatch repair-deficient cancer. This sample comprised peripheral blood, obtained 52 weeks after starting pembrolizumab.

The CDR3 sequence is CASSEARRSNEQFF. CDR3 sequence (DNA): TGTGCCAGCAGTGAAGCTCGCAGAAGCAATGAGCAGTTCTTC. V gene TRBV6-1 combines with J gene TRBJ2-1, with D uncertain. Deletions cut 0 bases from V and 6 bases from J, with 9 bases between. Germline lookup yields CDR1 MNHNS and CDR2 SASEGT. The CDR3 has 14 amino acids.